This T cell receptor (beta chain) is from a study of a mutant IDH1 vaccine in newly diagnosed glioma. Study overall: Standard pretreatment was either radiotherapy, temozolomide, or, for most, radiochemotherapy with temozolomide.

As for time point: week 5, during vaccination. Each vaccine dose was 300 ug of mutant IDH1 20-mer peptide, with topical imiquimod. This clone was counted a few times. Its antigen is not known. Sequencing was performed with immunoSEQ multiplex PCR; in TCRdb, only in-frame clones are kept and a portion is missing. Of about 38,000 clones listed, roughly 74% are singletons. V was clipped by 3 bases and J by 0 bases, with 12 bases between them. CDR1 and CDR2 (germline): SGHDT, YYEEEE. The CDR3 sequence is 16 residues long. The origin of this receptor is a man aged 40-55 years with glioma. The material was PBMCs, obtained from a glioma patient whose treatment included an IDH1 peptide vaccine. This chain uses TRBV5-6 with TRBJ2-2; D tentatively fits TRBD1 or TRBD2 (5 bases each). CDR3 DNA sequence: TGTGCCAGCAGCTCCCGGGGCACCTCGAACACCGGGGAGCTGTTTTTT. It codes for CASSSRGTSNTGELFF. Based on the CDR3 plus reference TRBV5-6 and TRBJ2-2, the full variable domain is DAGVTQSPTHLIKTRGQQVTLRCSPKSGHDTVSWYQQALGQGPQFIFQYYEEEERQRGNFPDRFSGHQFPNYSSELNVNALLLGDSALYLCASSSRGTSNTGELFFGEGSRLTVL.